This is a list of T cell receptor beta chains from one sample in a study of control samples from healthy donors and cancer patients. This table comes from immunoSEQ multiplex PCR, and its TCRdb copy is limited to in-frame clones, with some not included. The sample lists 60,000 or so clones; 70% to 90% were seen once. The specimen was blood. Every receptor here comes from a man in his fifties in good health. Each CDR3 is given with its conserved first and last residue. Each record gives: V gene, D gene, clone size, J gene, CDR3 length, CDR3 protein, CDR3 DNA. A D gene is named only where the DNA matches it firmly. Clone size, where shown, is once, few, many, or a class for clones that have expanded.

V: TRBV3-1/TRBV3-2; D: TRBD1; size: NA; J: TRBJ1-2; length: 14; CDR3: CASSQLTGDYGYTF; DNA: TGTGCCAGCAGCCAACTGACAGGGGACTATGGCTACACCTTC
V: TRBV6-5; D: NA; size: NA; J: TRBJ2-2; length: 12; CDR3: CASSPGGWELFF; DNA: TGTGCCAGCAGTCCCGGAGGATGGGAGCTGTTTTTT
V: TRBV19; D: NA; size: NA; J: TRBJ1-1; length: 12; CDR3: CASSRRAEEAFF; DNA: TGTGCCAGTAGTAGAAGGGCAGAAGAAGCTTTCTTT
V: TRBV6-2/TRBV6-3; D: TRBD2; size: NA; J: TRBJ2-1; length: 20; CDR3: CASSYRTSGFFLSSYNEQFF; DNA: TGTGCCAGCAGTTATCGGACTAGCGGGTTTTTCCTAAGCTCCTACAATGAGCAGTTCTTC
V: TRBV18; D: NA; size: NA; J: TRBJ1-5; length: 14; CDR3: CASSSDGGNQPQHF; DNA: TGTGCCAGCTCATCCGATGGAGGTAATCAGCCCCAGCATTTT
V: TRBV7-2; D: TRBD1; size: NA; J: TRBJ1-2; length: 13; CDR3: CASSPGTGSGYTF; DNA: TGTGCCAGCAGCCCCGGGACAGGCAGCGGCTACACCTTC
V: TRBV2; D: NA; size: once; J: TRBJ1-3; length: 11; CDR3: CASYAGNTIYF; DNA: TGTGCCAGCTATGCAGGAAACACCATATATTTT
V: TRBV3-1/TRBV3-2; D: NA; size: NA; J: TRBJ2-3; length: 23; CDR3: CASSQDLLLIRSALSAHADTQYF; DNA: TGTGCCAGCAGCCAAGATCTGCTGCTTATTAGGTCAGCGTTGTCCGCCCACGCAGATACGCAGTATTTT
V: TRBV18; D: TRBD1; size: NA; J: TRBJ1-4; length: 15; CDR3: CASSPPGQGSEKLFF; DNA: TGTGCCAGCTCACCTCCGGGACAGGGGTCTGAAAAACTGTTTTTT
V: TRBV5-1; D: NA; size: once; J: TRBJ1-2; length: 15; CDR3: CASSLVSGTGYGYTF; DNA: TGCGCCAGCAGCTTGGTCTCAGGGACCGGCTATGGCTACACCTTC
V: TRBV7-3; D: NA; size: NA; J: TRBJ2-2; length: 16; CDR3: CASASQGELARGELFF; DNA: TGTGCCAGCGCCTCCCAGGGGGAACTAGCGAGGGGGGAGCTGTTTTTT
V: TRBV9; D: NA; size: NA; J: TRBJ2-2; length: 15; CDR3: CASSVGQTGTGELFF; DNA: TGTGCCAGCAGCGTCGGACAGACCGGCACCGGGGAGCTGTTTTTT
V: TRBV7-9; D: TRBD1; size: NA; J: TRBJ2-3; length: 15; CDR3: CASSPDRGRSDTQYF; DNA: TGTGCCAGCAGCCCGGACAGGGGCCGATCAGATACGCAGTATTTT
V: TRBV14; D: TRBD2; size: NA; J: TRBJ2-1; length: 20; CDR3: CASSQQSGRQAYFHRDEQFF; DNA: TGTGCCAGCAGCCAACAATCCGGGAGGCAGGCCTACTTCCACCGGGATGAGCAGTTCTTC
V: TRBV20-1; D: NA; size: NA; J: TRBJ2-7; length: 11; CDR3: CSASFNWEQYF; DNA: TGCAGTGCTAGCTTCAATTGGGAGCAGTACTTC
V: TRBV7-2; D: NA; size: NA; J: TRBJ1-4; length: 13; CDR3: CASSLGEVEKLFF; DNA: TGTGCCAGCAGCTTAGGCGAGGTTGAAAAACTGTTTTTT
V: TRBV28; D: TRBD2; size: NA; J: TRBJ2-1; length: 15; CDR3: CASSKRDPAYNEQFF; DNA: TGTGCCAGCAGCAAGCGGGACCCCGCCTACAATGAGCAGTTCTTC
V: TRBV5-1; D: TRBD2; size: once; J: TRBJ2-3; length: 17; CDR3: CASSPASSGRGTDTQYF; DNA: TGCGCCAGCAGCCCGGCCAGTAGCGGGAGGGGCACAGATACGCAGTATTTT
V: TRBV7-2; D: NA; size: NA; J: TRBJ1-5; length: 12; CDR3: CASSLRGQPQHF; DNA: TGTGCCAGCAGCTTACGGGGTCAGCCCCAGCATTTT
V: TRBV7-9; D: TRBD2; size: NA; J: TRBJ2-5; length: 13; CDR3: CASRSAGGETQYF; DNA: TGTGCCAGCAGGTCAGCGGGAGGTGAGACCCAGTACTTC
V: TRBV6-1; D: NA; size: NA; J: TRBJ1-3; length: 16; CDR3: CASSDGFYHSGNTIYF; DNA: TGTGCCAGCAGTGACGGGTTTTACCACTCTGGAAACACCATATATTTT
V: TRBV5-6; D: NA; size: NA; J: TRBJ2-2; length: 12; CDR3: CASSSRGRELFF; DNA: TGTGCCAGCAGCTCCAGGGGCCGGGAGCTGTTTTTT
V: TRBV5-5; D: TRBD1; size: NA; J: TRBJ2-7; length: 12; CDR3: CASSWTGYEQYF; DNA: TGTGCCAGCAGCTGGACAGGGTACGAGCAGTACTTC
V: TRBV5-1; D: NA; size: NA; J: TRBJ1-1; length: 16; CDR3: CASSFGDTLMNTEAFF; DNA: TGCGCCAGCAGCTTTGGGGACACCCTTATGAACACTGAAGCTTTCTTT
V: TRBV7-3; D: NA; size: NA; J: TRBJ1-6; length: 16; CDR3: CASSSGGSPAGSPLHF; DNA: TGTGCCAGCAGCTCCGGCGGGTCGCCGGCAGGTTCACCCCTCCACTTT